The 29 T cell receptor beta chains presented below share a single source sample, sequenced in a study of cytotoxic CD8 clonotypes in ibrutinib-treated CLL. The data were produced by immunoSEQ multiplex PCR, yet TCRdb's version contains in-frame clones alone and is incomplete. The repertoire holds about 15,000 clones, 80% to 85% seen once, with 17% in the top ten. The material sequenced was PBMCs, taken before ibrutinib treatment. The receptors were sampled from a human donor with chronic lymphocytic leukemia.

The chain recombines TRBV7-2 with TRBJ2-5; 10 bases fit TRBD2. The germline CDR1 and CDR2 sequences are SGHTA and FQGNSA. The CDR3 is 16 amino acids. The J segment lost 5 bases and the V segment lost 5 bases, leaving 11 bases of the junction unmatched. The CDR3 sequence is CASSPGSGRAGETQYF. DNA for the CDR3: TGTGCCAGCAGCCCAGGGAGCGGGAGGGCCGGCGAGACCCAGTACTTC.

This rearrangement joins TRBV7-3 to TRBJ2-7, with D perhaps being TRBD1 or TRBD2 (6 bases each). The CDR3 is made up of 13 amino acids. Looked up from germline, CDR1 is SGHTA and CDR2 is FQGTGA. Deletions cut 5 bases from V and 6 bases from J, with 14 bases between. The DNA of the CDR3 is TGTGCCAGCAGCCGAGGGGGGTTCAGCGAGCAGTACTTC. Its protein product is CASSRGGFSEQYF.

This clone was seen just once. V and J are TRBV28 and TRBJ2-3, with TRBD2 identical over 10 bases. V was pared by 7 bases and J by 6 bases, with 4 bases of the junction left unmatched. Per germline, CDR1 MDHEN and CDR2 SYDVKM. The CDR3 length is 13 residues. CDR3 nucleotide sequence: TGTGCCAGCACGCTAGCGGGAGCTGATACGCAGTATTTT. Translated, it gives CASTLAGADTQYF.

This rearrangement joins TRBV27 to TRBJ2-5; the match to TRBD2 covers 9 bases. CDR1 is MNHEY, CDR2 SMNVEV, per germline (reference sequence). The V gene end was trimmed by 6 bases and the J gene end by 4 bases; junction bases not matched to a gene: 9. This CDR3 has 15 amino acids. This CDR3 is CASSWGGREGETQYF. CDR3 DNA sequence: TGTGCCAGCAGCTGGGGGGGGCGGGAGGGAGAGACCCAGTACTTC.

The chain couples TRBV7-8 to TRBJ2-1, with TRBD2 as a possible D gene (6 bases). CDR3 length equals 15 residues. Trimming shortened V by 1 base and J by 8 bases, and 15 bases separated the two germline ends. Germline CDR1 is SGHVS and CDR2 is FQNEAQ. The CDR3, as DNA: TGTGCCAGCAGCTTAGGGGTGGGAGGACACTATGAGCAGTTCTTC. Translated: CASSLGVGGHYEQFF.

The rearrangement uses TRBV28 and TRBJ2-7; D remains unclear. Germline V lookup: CDR1 MDHEN, CDR2 SYDVKM. Deletions cut 5 bases from V and 2 bases from J, with 13 bases between. There are 14 residues in the CDR3. CDR3 region: CASSRPELPYEQYF. In DNA form, the CDR3 reads TGTGCCAGCAGTAGGCCTGAACTCCCCTACGAGCAGTACTTC.

The chain recombines TRBV5-5 with TRBJ2-1; possibly TRBD1 or TRBD2 for D (7 bases each). This CDR3 region has 16 residues. The germline gives CDR1 SGHKS, CDR2 YYEKEE (reference sequence). Trimming cost V 0 bases and J 6 bases, with 16 bases left between them. In DNA, the CDR3 is TGTGCCAGCAGCTTGGGGCCAGGGGGAGGGATCAATGAGCAGTTCTTC. Protein sequence: CASSLGPGGGINEQFF.

The chain couples TRBV4-3 to TRBJ2-5, with D perhaps TRBD2 (6 bases). The CDR3 runs to 15 residues. Trimming took off 0 bases at V and 3 bases at J, with 11 bases between the two ends. The germline CDR1 and CDR2 sequences are LGHNA and YSLEER. The CDR3 region has the DNA TGCGCCAGCAGCCAAGATTTCACGGGGGAAGAGACCCAGTACTTC. This codes for CASSQDFTGEETQYF.

This chain links TRBV15 with TRBJ2-2; TRBD2 is a possible D gene (6 bases). The CDR3 loop spans 14 amino acids. Germline CDR1 is LNHNV and CDR2 is YYDKDF (reference sequence). V was clipped by 4 bases and J by 2 bases, with 8 bases between them. The CDR3 reads CATSTGLNTGELFF. The DNA for the CDR3 is TGTGCCACCAGCACCGGACTAAACACCGGGGAGCTGTTTTTT.

A few counts support this clone. This chain links TRBV18 with TRBJ2-7; unclear D gene. The V end was cut by 1 base, the J end by 3 bases, with 10 bases between. In germline, CDR1 is KGHSH, CDR2 LQKENI. The CDR3 spans 14 residues. CDR3 loop: CASSPQDQDYEQYF. The CDR3 DNA reads as TGTGCCAGCTCACCACAGGACCAAGACTACGAGCAGTACTTC.

The chain uses TRBV27 and TRBJ1-1; D possibly corresponds to TRBD1 (5 bases). Trimming pared 8 bases from V and 3 bases from J, leaving 13 bases between. CDR1 and CDR2 (germline): MNHEY, SMNVEV (reference sequence). The CDR3 runs to 13 residues. CDR3 DNA: TGTGCCAGCGGAAACCCAGGGTACACTGAAGCTTTCTTT. As protein: CASGNPGYTEAFF.

The chain is built from TRBV28 and TRBJ2-7, with D possibly being TRBD1 or TRBD2 (5 bases each). This CDR3 spans 13 amino acids. The germline V and J ends were trimmed by 6 bases and 2 bases, with 11 bases remaining between them. The germline V gene encodes CDR1 MDHEN and CDR2 SYDVKM. CDR3 in DNA: TGTGCCAGCAGAGGGACGTATGCCTACGAGCAGTACTTC. The encoded protein is CASRGTYAYEQYF.

Concerning this clone itself: The junction differs from germline at one of its ends, possibly a read error. The DNA for the CDR3 is TGCGCCAGCGGCCAGGCGGGGGCTATGAATGAGCAGTTCTTC. Protein: CASGQAGAMNEQFF. This chain joins TRBV4-1 and TRBJ2-1, with D tentatively TRBD2 (7 bases). CDR1 is MGHRA and CDR2 is YSYEKL in the germline V gene. The CDR3 is 14 amino acids.

The V gene is TRBV12-5, the J gene TRBJ2-2; the match to TRBD1 covers 12 bases. The length of the CDR3 is 15 residues. V trimming: 6 bases; J trimming: 6 bases; junction bases outside the gene matches: 5. Germline CDR1 is LGHNT and CDR2 is FRNRAP. The CDR3 coding sequence is TGTGCTAGTGGCACGGGACAGGGGGCGGCCGGGGAGCTGTTTTTT. Amino acid sequence: CASGTGQGAAGELFF.

The genes are TRBV6-1 and TRBJ2-1; 9 bases map to TRBD2. This CDR3 contains 14 residues. The J segment lost 1 base and the V segment lost 9 bases, leaving 4 bases of the junction unmatched. Germline assignment: CDR1 MNHNS and CDR2 SASEGT. The CDR3 here is CASLSGSSYNEQFF. Here the CDR3 DNA reads TGTGCCAGTCTTAGCGGGAGTTCCTACAATGAGCAGTTCTTC.

The chain links TRBV4-2 to TRBJ2-1; 8 nucleotides align to TRBD2. Germline-derived CDR1 and CDR2 are LGHNA and YNFKEQ. The CDR3 contains 15 residues. V shed 3 bases and J 7 bases; nucleotides not matched to a gene: 8. CDR3 in amino acids: CASSQVAGGGNEQFF. In DNA, the CDR3 is TGTGCCAGCAGCCAGGTAGCGGGCGGGGGGAATGAGCAGTTCTTC.

The chain carries TRBV28 and TRBJ2-1; 13 bases map to TRBD2. CDR3 length: 20 amino acids. V shed 1 base and J 1 base; nucleotides not matched to a gene: 10. Germline CDR1 and CDR2: MDHEN and SYDVKM. CDR3 DNA sequence: TGTGCCAGCAGTTTATACTCGACTAGCGGGAGGCTTAGGTCCTACAATGAGCAGTTCTTC. It codes for CASSLYSTSGRLRSYNEQFF.

The V gene is TRBV7-9, the J gene TRBJ2-7, with D perhaps TRBD2 (6 bases). Trimming cost V 1 base and J 6 bases, with 16 bases left between them. Germline V gene lookup returns CDR1 SEHNR and CDR2 FQNEAQ (reference sequence). The CDR3 has 15 residues. The CDR3 sequence is CASSLVSGVALEQYF. The DNA of the CDR3 is TGTGCCAGCAGCTTAGTTTCGGGAGTAGCACTCGAGCAGTACTTC.

The rearrangement uses TRBV19 and TRBJ2-2; tentative D call: TRBD2 (7 bases). CDR3 length equals 15 residues. Germline V gives CDR1 LNHDA, CDR2 SQIVND (reference sequence). Trimming removed 3 bases at V and 4 bases at J, with 12 bases between. CDR3 DNA sequence: TGTGCCAGTAGTATCCGGGGAGGGGGCACCGGGGAGCTGTTTTTT. Its protein product is CASSIRGGGTGELFF.

This sequence joins TRBV6-5 and TRBJ1-1; no reliable D call. The ends were cut back, 6 bases at V and 7 bases at J, with 15 bases in the middle. Germline assignment: CDR1 MNHEY and CDR2 SVGAGI. The length of the CDR3 is 13 residues. The CDR3 region has the DNA TGTGCCAGCAGACTGGGCCTGACGGTTGAAGCTTTCTTT. Translating gives CASRLGLTVEAFF.

The V call is TRBV5-1, the J call TRBJ1-1; the match to TRBD1 covers 10 bases. Germline loops: CDR1 SGHRS, CDR2 YFSETQ. The CDR3 is made up of 15 amino acids. With V trimmed by 4 bases and J by 3 bases, 6 bases remained unmatched. CDR3 sequence: CASSPSGTGDTEAFF. The DNA of the CDR3 is TGCGCCAGCAGCCCTTCCGGGACAGGGGACACTGAAGCTTTCTTT.

The J gene is TRBJ2-5, the V gene TRBV6-4, with TRBD2 matching 14 bases. The V gene's germline CDR1 is MRHNA and CDR2 SNTAGT. CDR3 size: 18 residues. Losses at the gene ends were 7 bases for V and 1 base for J; bases not matched to a gene: 11. The CDR3 DNA sequence: TGTGCCAGCACCGAAAGACTAGCGGGAGGGCTCCTCCAAGAGACCCAGTACTTC. Translation: CASTERLAGGLLQETQYF.

The chain joins TRBV4-3 to TRBJ1-5; 8 bases are a match to TRBD1. From germline, CDR1 is LGHNA and CDR2 YSLEER. After removal of 4 bases from V and 5 bases from J, the junction contained 4 bases not matched to a gene. The CDR3 spans 14 residues. The CDR3 nucleotides are TGCGCCAGCAGCCCGTACAGGGGGGATCAGCCCCAGCATTTT. It yields the protein CASSPYRGDQPQHF.

The chain employs TRBV10-3 and TRBJ2-2; 7 bases fit TRBD2. The CDR3 totals 16 residues. V was clipped by 3 bases and J by 0 bases; unmatched bases: 4. CDR1 and CDR2 (germline): ENHRY, SYGVKD. The CDR3 nucleotides read TGTGCCATCAGTGATTCTGGACTAGCGAACACCGGGGAGCTGTTTTTT. As protein: CAISDSGLANTGELFF.

The chain links TRBV9 to TRBJ1-3; 7 bases match TRBD1. In germline, CDR1 is SGDLS, CDR2 YYNGEE. The CDR3 is 17 residues long. With V trimmed by 4 bases and J by 0 bases, 10 bases remained unmatched. CDR3 sequence: CASSTRDSPISGNTIYF. CDR3 DNA: TGTGCCAGCAGCACGCGGGACAGCCCAATCTCTGGAAACACCATATATTTT.

This rearrangement joins TRBV18 to TRBJ1-1; TRBD1 matches 12 bases. The CDR3 is 15 amino acids. The J segment lost 11 bases and the V segment lost 6 bases, leaving 13 bases of the junction unmatched. In germline, CDR1 is KGHSH, CDR2 LQKENI. CDR3 loop: CASSHPGQGAFGAFF. CDR3 nucleotide sequence: TGTGCCAGCTCGCACCCGGGACAGGGGGCTTTTGGGGCTTTCTTT.

This clone was seen a handful of times. The chain has TRBV19 and TRBJ1-1; D remains unclear. The V end was cut by 3 bases, the J end by 10 bases, with 9 bases between. Germline V gives CDR1 LNHDA, CDR2 SQIVND (reference sequence). The CDR3 loop spans 11 amino acids. The CDR3 bases are TGTGCCAGTAGTATTCTGGGCGTAGCTTTCTTT. It codes for CASSILGVAFF.

The CDR3 here is CATSGQGAYEQFF. In nucleotides, the CDR3 is TGTGCCACTTCGGGACAGGGGGCTTATGAGCAGTTCTTC. The chain joins TRBV19 to TRBJ2-1, with 12 positions matching TRBD1. The CDR3 sequence is 13 residues long. CDR1 and CDR2 from the germline V gene are LNHDA and SQIVND (reference sequence). The junction had 6 bases not matched to a gene; V was cut back by 10 bases and J by 8 bases.

The V call is TRBV28, the J call TRBJ2-7, with TRBD1 matching 10 bases. J lost 5 bases, V lost 7 bases, and 11 bases had no gene match. The CDR3 has 15 residues. In germline, CDR1 is MDHEN, CDR2 SYDVKM. This chain's CDR3 is CASTTAGTGVDEQYF. The CDR3 nucleotides are TGTGCCAGCACCACCGCCGGGACAGGGGTGGACGAGCAGTACTTC.